The T cell receptor (beta chain) described here comes from a study of T cells after yellow fever vaccination. Study-wide findings and caveats: The CD4 and CD8 compartments had a small share of their clonotypes in common. Most primary-vaccination clones reappeared after the booster (less than 98% CD4, roughly 88% CD8). FACS-sorted repertoires could harbor abundant contaminating bulk-population clonotypes.

Germline values: CDR1 DFQATT, CDR2 SNEGSKA (reference sequence). The CDR3 is made up of 12 amino acids. The V end lost 3 bases, the J end lost 9 bases, and 12 bases lay between the germline ends. A 5'RACE template-switching step, the method used to make TCR cDNA, added a universal primer site and UMIs. One entry per CDR3 protein results from TCRdb running MiXCR on the 5' RACE reads. Of more than 250,000 distinct CDR3 sequences listed, about 6.9% are singletons. On this clonotype itself: The antigen is undetermined.

The sequence came from a man younger than 35 who received the YFV17D yellow fever vaccine. The sequenced sample was PBMCs, obtained approximately 47 days after the first yellow fever vaccination. The chain joins TRBV20-1 to TRBJ2-1; D may match TRBD1 or TRBD2 (5 bases each). CDR3 sequence reads: CSASPPGPEQFF. The CDR3 DNA reads as TGCAGTGCTAGTCCCCCGGGACCTGAGCAGTTCTTC.